What follows is one TCR beta chain and its context. It has no known antigen specificity. This may be a read error, as it is one base from a much larger clone. The TCR template was genomic DNA extracted from bulk tumor tissue, and roughly 600 ng of gDNA was amplified for each sample. During surgery, multiple biopsies were taken from each primary tumor and placed as far apart as possible within the tumor mass. Patients in the study cohort, which was described as untreated, were newly diagnosed NSCLC cases going through curative surgery. The donor group was made up of roughly 15 newly diagnosed non-small cell lung cancer patients undergoing surgery with curative intent. A couple of independent pathologists reviewed the resected tumor masses. Sequencing was performed only on DNA and RNA samples of high quality. The TCR beta CDR3 region was amplified with a multiplex PCR system whose first round ran for approximately 11 cycles using 32 V-gene forward primers and 13 J-gene reverse primers. The first PCR round used a QIAGEN Multiplex PCR Kit, and the primer sequences were filed in Chinese patent CN105087789A. A second PCR round added Illumina universal primers using the Phusion High-Fidelity PCR Kit. TCR libraries were paired-end sequenced at 151 bp read length on the Illumina HiSeq X Ten platform. As for how the authors treated the data: Reads lacking multiplex PCR primers were removed with Cutadapt, read pairs were merged with PEAR, and CDR3 regions were called with MiXCR default settings. Repertoire diversity was assessed by Shannon entropy, and clonality was calculated as one minus the Shannon entropy divided by the ln of the count of productive unique sequences. A clonotype counted as a dominant or high-frequency T-cell clone when its frequency was 0.5% or higher. The public reads were reanalyzed by TCRdb: fastp trimming at Q25, MiXCR alignment, in-frame beta chains only. Rows are combined by CDR3 protein, so each entry shows the most common genes and DNA. TCRdb's processing, not the authors', yielded these V and J calls. A total of some 31,000 distinct CDR3 sequences appear in this sample, around 30% of them only once. Jointly, the top ten make up 4% of the sample.

This sample stems from a study of immune heterogeneity within non-small cell lung tumors (dated by TCRdb to 2017 to 2018). Study-wide context: By histology, a few squamous cell carcinomas, 10 non-squamous carcinomas and 1 tumor not otherwise specified were included. TCR repertoire analysis included about 57 tumor loci from around 16 patients, whereas transcriptome data included only about 43 loci from about 13 patients. To examine intratumoral immune heterogeneity, the study used whole-exome sequencing, RNA-seq and TCR beta repertoire sequencing on multiple spatially distinct regions of each NSCLC tumor. Neoantigen binding to each patient's HLA alleles was predicted with netMHCpan-3.0 for mutant peptides of 8 to 11 amino acids. Overall results and qualifications from the work: Within a patient, identical dominant CDR3B clonotypes were found to recur across loci, yet unique high-frequency clones were also harbored in different tumor locations. A statistically significant but moderate positive correlation (R about 0.34) was observed between local T-cell repertoire clonality and local tumor mutational burden. Individual patients mostly had different high-frequency TCR beta clonotypes.

Its CDR3 holds 17 amino acids, cysteine through phenylalanine. The entry retains the CDR3 DNA only, 51 bases that are in frame from base 1. The germline V gene (reference sequence) specifies LNHDA as CDR1 and SQIVND as CDR2. The clonotype originates from a man aged 35 to 55 with non-small cell lung cancer. Material: lung tumor tissue. The chain employs TRBV19 and TRBJ1-6; a confident D gene designation cannot be given. The nucleotide sequence is given as TGTGTCAGTAGCAGGTCCCTCAGTGCTACATGGAATTCACCCCTCCACTTT. This encodes CVSSRSLSATWNSPLHF.